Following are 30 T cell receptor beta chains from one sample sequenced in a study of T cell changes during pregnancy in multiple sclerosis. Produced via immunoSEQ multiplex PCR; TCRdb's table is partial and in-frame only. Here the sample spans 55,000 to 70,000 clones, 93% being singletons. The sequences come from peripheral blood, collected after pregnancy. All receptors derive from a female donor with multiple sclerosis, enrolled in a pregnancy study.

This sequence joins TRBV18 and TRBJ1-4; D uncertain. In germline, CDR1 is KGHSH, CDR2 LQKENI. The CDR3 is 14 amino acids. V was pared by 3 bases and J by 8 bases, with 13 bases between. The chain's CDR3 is CASSPLEGGEKLFF. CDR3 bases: TGTGCCAGCTCACCCCTAGAGGGAGGGGAAAAACTGTTTTTT.

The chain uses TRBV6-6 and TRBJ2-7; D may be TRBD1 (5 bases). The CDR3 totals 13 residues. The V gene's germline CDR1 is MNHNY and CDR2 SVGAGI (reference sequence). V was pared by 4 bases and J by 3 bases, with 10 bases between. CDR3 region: CASSFGQLYEQYF. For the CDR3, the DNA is TGTGCCAGCAGTTTCGGACAACTCTACGAGCAGTACTTC.

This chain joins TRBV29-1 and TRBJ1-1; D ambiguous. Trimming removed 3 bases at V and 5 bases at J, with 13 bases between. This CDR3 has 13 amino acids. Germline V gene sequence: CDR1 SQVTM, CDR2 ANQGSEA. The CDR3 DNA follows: TGCAGCGTTGATCGTCCGCTTACTACTGAAGCTTTCTTT. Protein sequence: CSVDRPLTTEAFF.

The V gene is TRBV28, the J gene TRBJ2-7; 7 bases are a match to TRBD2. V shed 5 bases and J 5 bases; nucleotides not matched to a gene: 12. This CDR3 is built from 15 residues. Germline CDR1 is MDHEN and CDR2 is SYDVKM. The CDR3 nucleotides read TGTGCCAGCAGTCCCCTTAGCGGGCTGGGAAACGAGCAGTACTTC. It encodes CASSPLSGLGNEQYF.

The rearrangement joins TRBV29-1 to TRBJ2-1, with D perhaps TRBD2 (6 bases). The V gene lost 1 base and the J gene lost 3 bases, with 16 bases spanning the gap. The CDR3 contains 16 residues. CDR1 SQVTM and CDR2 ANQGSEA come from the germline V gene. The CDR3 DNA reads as TGCAGCGTTGAAGTCGTGGGTAGCGGCAACTACAATGAGCAGTTCTTC. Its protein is CSVEVVGSGNYNEQFF.

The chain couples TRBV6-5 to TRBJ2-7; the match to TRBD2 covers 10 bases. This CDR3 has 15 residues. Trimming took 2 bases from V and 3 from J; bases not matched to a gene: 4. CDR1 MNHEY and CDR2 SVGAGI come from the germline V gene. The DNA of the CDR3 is TGTGCCAGCAGTTACGTAGCGGGAGGTCTCTACGAGCAGTACTTC. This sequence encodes CASSYVAGGLYEQYF.

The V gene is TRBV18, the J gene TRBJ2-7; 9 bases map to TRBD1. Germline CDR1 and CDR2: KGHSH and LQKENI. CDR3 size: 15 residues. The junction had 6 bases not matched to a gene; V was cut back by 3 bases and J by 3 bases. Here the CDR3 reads CASSPGTGNYYEQYF. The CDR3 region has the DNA TGTGCCAGCTCACCCGGGACAGGGAACTACTACGAGCAGTACTTC.

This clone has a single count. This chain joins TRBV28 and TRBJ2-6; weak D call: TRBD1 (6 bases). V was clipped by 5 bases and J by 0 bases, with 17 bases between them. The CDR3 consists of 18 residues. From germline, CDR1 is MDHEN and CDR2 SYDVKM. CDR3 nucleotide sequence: TGTGCCAGCAGTGCGCCGGGACAACCTATCTCTGGGGCCAACGTCCTGACTTTC. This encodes CASSAPGQPISGANVLTF.

The CDR3 coding sequence is TGTGCCAGCAGTGAATCCGGTGTCGAGGGGACAGCGCATGAGCAGTTCTTC. It codes for CASSESGVEGTAHEQFF. The J gene is TRBJ2-1, the V gene TRBV25-1; 7 positions agree with TRBD1. This CDR3 has 17 residues. Germline lookup yields CDR1 MGHDK and CDR2 SYGVNS. V lost 1 base and J lost 8; bases outside the gene matches: 14.

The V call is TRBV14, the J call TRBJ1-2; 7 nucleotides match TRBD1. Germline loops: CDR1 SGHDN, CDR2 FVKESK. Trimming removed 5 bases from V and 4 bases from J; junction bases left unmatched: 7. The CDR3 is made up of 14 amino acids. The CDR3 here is CASSKGTVRYGYTF. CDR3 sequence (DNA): TGTGCCAGCAGCAAAGGGACAGTCCGCTATGGCTACACCTTC.

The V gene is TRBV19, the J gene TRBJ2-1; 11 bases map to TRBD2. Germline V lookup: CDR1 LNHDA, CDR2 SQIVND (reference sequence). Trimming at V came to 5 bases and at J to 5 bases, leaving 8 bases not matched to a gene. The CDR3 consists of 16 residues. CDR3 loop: CASSAGLAGWDNEQFF. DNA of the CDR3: TGTGCCAGTAGTGCCGGACTAGCGGGTTGGGACAATGAGCAGTTCTTC.

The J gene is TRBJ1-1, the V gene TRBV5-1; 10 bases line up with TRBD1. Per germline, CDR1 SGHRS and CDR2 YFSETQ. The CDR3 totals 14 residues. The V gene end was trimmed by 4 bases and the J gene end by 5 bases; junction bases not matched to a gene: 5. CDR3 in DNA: TGCGCCAGCAGCCTGGACAGGGGGGAGACTGAAGCTTTCTTT. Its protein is CASSLDRGETEAFF.

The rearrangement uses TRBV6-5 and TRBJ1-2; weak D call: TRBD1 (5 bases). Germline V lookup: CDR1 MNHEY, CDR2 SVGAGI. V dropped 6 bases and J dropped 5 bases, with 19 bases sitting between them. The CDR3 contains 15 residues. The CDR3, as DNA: TGTGCCAGCAGCCGCTTTGACAGAAAGAAATATGGCTACACCTTC. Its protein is CASSRFDRKKYGYTF.

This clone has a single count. CDR3 loop: CASSPSGTLRHGQFF. The CDR3 DNA reads TGTGCCAGCAGTCCAAGCGGTACCCTTAGACATGGGCAGTTCTTC. The chain carries TRBV14 and TRBJ2-1; tentative D call: TRBD2 (5 bases). V was shortened by 6 bases and J by 12 bases, with 24 bases between the two germline ends. Germline V gene data show CDR1 as SGHDN and CDR2 as FVKESK. There are 15 residues in the CDR3. Full variable domain (missing parts from reference TRBV14 and TRBJ2-1): EAGVTQFPSHSVIEKGQTVTLRCDPISGHDNLYWYRRVMGKEIKFLLHFVKESKQDESGMPNNRFLAERTGGTYSTLKVQPAELEDSGVYFCASSPSGTLRHGQFFGPGTRLTVL.

CDR3 in amino acids: CASSPPMGRGTEAFF. As DNA, the CDR3 is TGTGCCAGCAGCCCTCCCATGGGAAGGGGCACTGAAGCTTTCTTT. The J gene is TRBJ1-1, the V gene TRBV7-9; D possibly corresponds to TRBD1 (5 bases). The V gene's germline CDR1 is SEHNR and CDR2 FQNEAQ (reference sequence). The V end was cut by 5 bases, the J end by 4 bases, with 17 bases between. The length of the CDR3 is 15 residues.

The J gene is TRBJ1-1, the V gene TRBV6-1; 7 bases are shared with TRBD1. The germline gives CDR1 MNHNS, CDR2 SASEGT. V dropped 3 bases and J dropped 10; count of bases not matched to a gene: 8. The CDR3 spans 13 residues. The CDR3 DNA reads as TGTGCCAGCAGTGATTTGAGGGGGCGAGGAGCTTTCTTT. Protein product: CASSDLRGRGAFF.

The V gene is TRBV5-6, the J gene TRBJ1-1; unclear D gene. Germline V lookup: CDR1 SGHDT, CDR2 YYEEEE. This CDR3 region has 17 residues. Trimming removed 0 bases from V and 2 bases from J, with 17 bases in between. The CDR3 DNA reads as TGTGCCAGCAGCTTGGGGGGTGGGAGGGTAGGAAACACTGAAGCTTTCTTT. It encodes CASSLGGGRVGNTEAFF.

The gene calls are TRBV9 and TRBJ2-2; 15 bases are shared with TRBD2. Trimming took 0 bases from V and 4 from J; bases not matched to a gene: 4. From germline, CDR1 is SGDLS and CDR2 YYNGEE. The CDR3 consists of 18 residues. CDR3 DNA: TGTGCCAGCAGCGTAGGGACTAGCGGGAGGGTAGGCACCGGGGAGCTGTTTTTT. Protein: CASSVGTSGRVGTGELFF. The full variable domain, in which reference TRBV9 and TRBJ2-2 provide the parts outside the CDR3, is DSGVTQTPKHLITATGQRVTLRCSPRSGDLSVYWYQQSLDQGLQFLIQYYNGEERAKGNILERFSAQQFPDLHSELNLSSLELGDSALYFCASSVGTSGRVGTGELFFGEGSRLTVL.

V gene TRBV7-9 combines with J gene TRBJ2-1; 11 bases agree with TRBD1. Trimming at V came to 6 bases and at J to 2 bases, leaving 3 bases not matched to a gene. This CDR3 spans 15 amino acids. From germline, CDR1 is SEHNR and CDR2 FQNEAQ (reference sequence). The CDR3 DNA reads TGTGCCAGCAGGACGGGACAGGGGGCCTACAATGAGCAGTTCTTC. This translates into CASRTGQGAYNEQFF.

The CDR3 sequence is CASAEGSIQETQYF. CDR3 DNA: TGTGCCAGTGCGGAGGGCAGTATCCAAGAGACCCAGTACTTC. This chain connects TRBV2 to TRBJ2-5, with D possibly being TRBD2 (6 bases). Germline lookup yields CDR1 SNHLY and CDR2 FYNNEI. The length of the CDR3 is 14 residues. Trimming shortened V by 9 bases and J by 1 base, and 15 bases separated the two germline ends. The full variable domain, with the rest looked up from reference TRBV2 and TRBJ2-5, is EPEVTQTPSHQVTQMGQEVILRCVPISNHLYFYWYRQILGQKVEFLVSFYNNEISEKSEIFDDQFSVERPDGSNFTLKIRSTKLEDSAMYFCASAEGSIQETQYFGPGTRLLVL.

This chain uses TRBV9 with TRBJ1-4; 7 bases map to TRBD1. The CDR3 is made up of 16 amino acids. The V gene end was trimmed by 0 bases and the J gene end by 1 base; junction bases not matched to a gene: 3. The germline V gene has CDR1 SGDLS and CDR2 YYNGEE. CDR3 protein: CASSVEGGGTNEKLFF. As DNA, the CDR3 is TGTGCCAGCAGCGTAGAAGGGGGCGGAACTAATGAAAAACTGTTTTTT.

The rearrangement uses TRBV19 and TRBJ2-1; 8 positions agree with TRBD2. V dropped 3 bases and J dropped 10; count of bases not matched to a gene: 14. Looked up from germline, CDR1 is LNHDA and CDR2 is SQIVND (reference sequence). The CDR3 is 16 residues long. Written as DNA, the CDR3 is TGTGCCAGTAGTATCTTCTCGGGACTAGTCGCCCGCGAGCAGTTCTTC. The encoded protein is CASSIFSGLVAREQFF.

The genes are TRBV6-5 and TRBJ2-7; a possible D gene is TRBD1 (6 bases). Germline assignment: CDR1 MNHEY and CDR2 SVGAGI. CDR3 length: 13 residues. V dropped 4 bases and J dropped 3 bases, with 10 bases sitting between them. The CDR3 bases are TGTGCCAGCAGTTGGGACAAGAGCTACGAGCAGTACTTC. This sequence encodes CASSWDKSYEQYF.

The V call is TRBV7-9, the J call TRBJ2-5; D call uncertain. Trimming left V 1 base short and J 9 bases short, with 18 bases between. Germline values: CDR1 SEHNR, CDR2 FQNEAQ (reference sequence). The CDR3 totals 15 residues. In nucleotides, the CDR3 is TGTGCCAGCAGCTTAGTTAGCCCTCCTAACCGGCCCCAGTACTTC. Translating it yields CASSLVSPPNRPQYF.

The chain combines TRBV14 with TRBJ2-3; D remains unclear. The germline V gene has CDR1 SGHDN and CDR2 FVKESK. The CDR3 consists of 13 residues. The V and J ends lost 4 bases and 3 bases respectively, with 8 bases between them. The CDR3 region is CASSRFGTDTQYF. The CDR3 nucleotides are TGTGCCAGCAGCCGTTTCGGTACAGATACGCAGTATTTT.

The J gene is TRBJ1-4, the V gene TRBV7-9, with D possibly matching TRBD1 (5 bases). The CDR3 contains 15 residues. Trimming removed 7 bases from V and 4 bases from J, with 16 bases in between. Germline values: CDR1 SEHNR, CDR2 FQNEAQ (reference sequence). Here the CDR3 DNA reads TGTGCCAGCACCAACCCTCAGGGCAGTAATGAAAAACTGTTTTTT. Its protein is CASTNPQGSNEKLFF.

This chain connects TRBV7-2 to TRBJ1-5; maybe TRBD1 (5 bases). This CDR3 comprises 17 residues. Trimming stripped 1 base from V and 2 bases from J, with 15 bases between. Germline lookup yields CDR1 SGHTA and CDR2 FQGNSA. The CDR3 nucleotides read TGTGCCAGCAGCTTAGAAAGCGGGGGGGTGGGCAATCAGCCCCAGCATTTT. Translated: CASSLESGGVGNQPQHF.

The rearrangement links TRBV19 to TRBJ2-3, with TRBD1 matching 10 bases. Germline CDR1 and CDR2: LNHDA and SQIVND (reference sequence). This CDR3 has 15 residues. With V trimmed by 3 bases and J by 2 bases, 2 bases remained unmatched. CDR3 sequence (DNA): TGTGCCAGTAGTATGGGACAGGGGAACACAGATACGCAGTATTTT. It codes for CASSMGQGNTDTQYF. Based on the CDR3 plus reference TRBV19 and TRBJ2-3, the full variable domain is DGGITQSPKYLFRKEGQNVTLSCEQNLNHDAMYWYRQDPGQGLRLIYYSQIVNDFQKGDIAEGYSVSREKKESFPLTVTSAQKNPTAFYLCASSMGQGNTDTQYFGPGTRLTVL.

The DNA for the CDR3 is TGTGCCTGGAGTGTCAATCCCGGGACCGGGGGAGGGACCCAGTACTTC. This sequence encodes CAWSVNPGTGGGTQYF. The V and J genes are TRBV30 and TRBJ2-5; TRBD2 might be the D (6 bases). This CDR3 is 16 amino acids long. V was clipped by 0 bases and J by 7 bases, with 21 bases between them. CDR1 and CDR2 (germline): GTSNPN, SVGIG (reference sequence).

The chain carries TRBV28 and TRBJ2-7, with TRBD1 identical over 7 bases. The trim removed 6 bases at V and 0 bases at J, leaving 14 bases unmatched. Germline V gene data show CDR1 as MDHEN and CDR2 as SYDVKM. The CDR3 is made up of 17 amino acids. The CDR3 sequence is CASSPWGTGASSYEQYF. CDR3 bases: TGTGCCAGCAGCCCCTGGGGAACAGGGGCTTCCTCCTACGAGCAGTACTTC.